These T cell receptor beta chains were read from a single sample in a study of blood T cell repertoires in COVID-19. Profiling relied on immunoSEQ multiplex PCR, and the TCRdb table lists in-frame clones only, not all of them. The profile shows roughly 320,000 clones, 85% to 95% of them singletons. The specimen sequenced was PBMCs or T cells enriched from blood (not recorded which). These receptors came from a woman aged 25 to 39 who had been exposed to COVID-19. The CDR3 runs from the conserved cysteine through the conserved F or W. A D gene is named only where the DNA matches it firmly. Size is omitted from some rows. Given values are once, few, many or a class for expanded clones.

J,D,V,size,CDR3,DNA
TRBJ2-1,TRBD1,TRBV19,NA,CASSPWDRLRDEQFF,TGTGCCAGTAGTCCTTGGGACAGGTTACGGGATGAGCAGTTCTTC
TRBJ1-2,TRBD1,TRBV2,NA,CASSGDRDPFYGYTF,TGTGCCAGCAGTGGGGACAGAGACCCTTTCTATGGCTACACCTTC
TRBJ1-2,NA,TRBV4-2,NA,CASSQGGSQEGYTF,TGTGCCAGCAGCCAAGGTGGCAGCCAGGAAGGCTACACCTTC
TRBJ2-5,TRBD2,TRBV3-1/TRBV3-2,NA,CASSPGLAGGWGETQYF,TGTGCCAGCAGCCCGGGACTAGCGGGGGGCTGGGGAGAGACCCAGTACTTC
TRBJ1-1,NA,TRBV29-1,NA,CSAMANTEAFF,TGCAGCGCCATGGCGAACACTGAAGCTTTCTTT
TRBJ2-3,TRBD2,TRBV29-1,NA,CSVELVASGPDTQYF,TGCAGCGTTGAATTGGTGGCTAGCGGTCCAGATACGCAGTATTTT
TRBJ2-6,NA,TRBV2,NA,CASSEEGLWGANVLTF,TGTGCCAGCAGTGAGGAGGGTCTTTGGGGGGCCAACGTCCTGACTTTC
TRBJ2-7,NA,TRBV7-9,NA,CASSLGSSSSYEQYF,TGTGCCAGCAGCTTAGGAAGTTCTAGCTCCTACGAGCAGTACTTC
TRBJ1-4,NA,TRBV7-6,few,CASSLVAGQGGEKLFF,TGTGCCAGCAGCTTAGTCGCCGGTCAGGGCGGTGAAAAACTGTTTTTT
TRBJ1-1,NA,TRBV24-1,NA,CATSRGEEAFF,TGTGCCACCAGTAGGGGTGAGGAAGCTTTCTTT
TRBJ1-5,TRBD1,TRBV19,few,CASKGTGYQPQHF,TGTGCCAGTAAAGGGACAGGGTATCAGCCCCAGCATTTT
TRBJ2-3,NA,TRBV7-9,NA,CASSQRQADTQYF,TGTGCCAGCAGCCAAAGACAGGCGGATACGCAGTATTTT
TRBJ2-3,NA,TRBV9,NA,CASSVTTIADTQYF,TGTGCCAGCAGCGTAACCACTATAGCAGATACGCAGTATTTT
TRBJ2-3,TRBD2,TRBV5-4,once,CASRLAGGSTDTQYF,TGTGCCAGCAGGCTAGCGGGGGGGAGCACAGATACGCAGTATTTT
TRBJ1-5,TRBD1,TRBV5-8,NA,CASSRRDRPNQPQHF,TGTGCCAGCAGCCGTCGGGACAGGCCCAATCAGCCCCAGCATTTT
TRBJ1-2,TRBD1,TRBV4-2,NA,CASSQDMAGGVYGYTF,TGTGCCAGCAGCCAAGATATGGCAGGGGGCGTCTATGGCTACACCTTC
TRBJ1-1,TRBD1,TRBV3-1/TRBV3-2,NA,CASRPGQGSTEAFF,TGTGCCAGCCGTCCGGGACAGGGTAGCACTGAAGCTTTCTTT
TRBJ1-5,NA,TRBV24-1,NA,CATRAGGNQPQHF,TGTGCCACCAGGGCGGGCGGGAATCAGCCCCAGCATTTT
TRBJ1-4,NA,TRBV5-1,NA,CASSLGGTNEKLFF,TGCGCCAGCAGCTTAGGGGGAACTAATGAAAAACTGTTTTTT
TRBJ2-1,NA,TRBV11-1,once,CASSPNGLTNNEQFF,TGTGCCAGCAGCCCGAATGGCCTGACTAACAATGAGCAGTTCTTC
TRBJ1-1,NA,TRBV7-9,NA,CASSLAPRDLNTEAFF,TGTGCCAGCAGCTTAGCGCCACGAGACTTGAACACTGAAGCTTTCTTT
TRBJ2-1,NA,TRBV5-1,NA,CASSLGANEQFF,TGCGCCAGCAGCTTGGGGGCCAATGAGCAGTTCTTC
TRBJ2-5,NA,TRBV5-4,NA,CASNVGETQYF,TGTGCCAGCAATGTCGGAGAGACCCAGTACTTC
TRBJ2-1,NA,TRBV27,NA,CASSWGGDSAEQFF,TGTGCCAGCAGTTGGGGCGGGGATTCCGCTGAGCAGTTCTTC
TRBJ1-2,TRBD1,TRBV7-8,NA,CASSLGTGSYGYTF,TGTGCCAGCAGCTTAGGGACAGGGAGCTATGGCTACACCTTC
TRBJ2-5,NA,TRBV5-1,NA,CASSNGGGRETQYF,TGCGCCAGCTCCAACGGAGGGGGCCGTGAGACCCAGTACTTC
TRBJ2-1,TRBD1,TRBV9,NA,CAGGGQGKYNEQFF,TGTGCAGGCGGGGGACAGGGAAAATACAATGAGCAGTTCTTC
TRBJ1-1,TRBD1,TRBV25-1,NA,CASWDRGPEAFF,TGTGCCAGCTGGGACAGGGGGCCTGAAGCTTTCTTT
TRBJ1-2,NA,TRBV5-5,NA,CASSSLLQGLGGYTF,TGTGCCAGCAGCTCCCTGTTACAGGGACTAGGAGGCTACACCTTC
TRBJ2-5,TRBD2,TRBV6-2/TRBV6-3,NA,CASSYGRTSGGETQYF,TGTGCCAGCAGTTACGGCCGGACTAGCGGGGGTGAGACCCAGTACTTC
TRBJ1-1,NA,TRBV30,NA,CAWGGVGAGNTEAFF,TGTGCCTGGGGGGGTGTGGGGGCCGGGAACACTGAAGCTTTCTTT
TRBJ1-1,TRBD1,TRBV5-4,NA,CASSLMGQGNTEAFF,TGTGCCAGCAGCTTGATGGGACAGGGGAACACTGAAGCTTTCTTT
TRBJ1-2,TRBD1,TRBV3-1/TRBV3-2,NA,CASSPGTGSEIF,TGTGCCAGCAGCCCCGGGACAGGGAGCGAGATATTC
TRBJ2-5,NA,TRBV6-5,NA,CASSMAGPQETQYF,TGTGCCAGCAGTATGGCGGGACCACAAGAGACCCAGTACTTC
TRBJ2-3,TRBD1,TRBV25-1,NA,CASRLTGVGTDTQYF,TGTGCCAGCAGATTGACAGGGGTTGGCACAGATACGCAGTATTTT
TRBJ1-4,NA,TRBV6-5,NA,CASSRSRVAEKLFF,TGTGCCAGCAGTCGCTCGAGGGTAGCTGAAAAACTGTTTTTT
TRBJ2-3,NA,TRBV7-2,NA,CAARGGGGTDTQYF,TGTGCTGCCAGGGGCGGGGGCGGCACAGATACGCAGTATTTT
TRBJ1-3,NA,TRBV11-2,NA,CASSLGGGNGNTIYF,TGTGCCAGCAGCTTAGGCGGGGGAAATGGAAACACCATATATTTT
TRBJ1-2,NA,TRBV3-1/TRBV3-2,NA,CASSHRGDGYTF,TGTGCCAGCAGCCACAGAGGTGACGGCTACACCTTC
TRBJ2-1,NA,TRBV7-2,NA,CASSLGASDLYNEQFF,TGTGCCAGCAGCTTAGGTGCTAGCGACCTCTACAATGAGCAGTTCTTC
TRBJ2-7,NA,TRBV15,NA,CATSSDPTVNEQYF,TGTGCCACCAGCTCAGACCCGACAGTAAACGAGCAGTACTTC
TRBJ2-1,TRBD2,TRBV28,NA,CASSFPTTGRGVYNEQFF,TGTGCCAGCAGTTTCCCCACCACGGGGCGGGGGGTCTACAATGAGCAGTTCTTC
TRBJ2-7,TRBD1,TRBV7-2,NA,CASSPILDRGYEQYF,TGTGCCAGCAGCCCCATTCTCGACAGGGGTTACGAGCAGTACTTC
TRBJ1-5,TRBD1,TRBV4-3,few,CASSQLVGGGQPQHF,TGCGCCAGCAGCCAACTGGTAGGGGGCGGGCAGCCCCAGCATTTT
TRBJ1-2,NA,TRBV15,NA,CATSRARTTLNYGYTF,TGTGCCACCAGCAGAGCCCGGACAACCTTGAACTATGGCTACACCTTC
TRBJ2-4,NA,TRBV5-1,NA,CASSLSPARAKNIQYF,TGCGCCAGCAGCTTGTCTCCCGCGAGGGCCAAAAACATTCAGTACTTC
TRBJ2-2,NA,TRBV5-1,NA,CASSPGSRARLVAGELFF,TGCGCCAGCAGCCCAGGGTCCCGGGCCAGGCTGGTTGCCGGGGAGCTGTTTTTT
TRBJ2-1,NA,TRBV5-4,NA,CASSLEPGWDEQFF,TGTGCCAGCAGCTTGGAACCAGGGTGGGATGAGCAGTTCTTC
TRBJ1-1,NA,TRBV4-1,NA,CASSHPILRLEAFF,TGCGCCAGCAGCCACCCCATCCTGAGACTTGAAGCTTTCTTT
TRBJ2-6,NA,TRBV6-5,NA,CASSRGGSGANVLTF,TGTGCCAGCAGTAGGGGGGGCTCTGGGGCCAACGTCCTGACTTTC
TRBJ2-5,TRBD2,TRBV3-1/TRBV3-2,NA,CASSHVAGGTNQYF,TGTGCCAGCAGCCACGTAGCGGGGGGGACGAACCAGTACTTC
TRBJ2-1,NA,TRBV2,NA,CASKRDGSSSEQFF,TGTGCCAGCAAGAGGGATGGGAGTTCAAGCGAGCAGTTCTTC
TRBJ1-2,NA,TRBV5-1,NA,CASSLTEYYGYTF,TGCGCCAGCAGCTTGACAGAATACTATGGCTACACCTTC
TRBJ2-3,TRBD2,TRBV4-1,NA,CASSYSRTSGVADTQYF,TGCGCCAGCAGCTACTCTAGGACTAGCGGGGTTGCAGATACGCAGTATTTT
TRBJ2-7,NA,TRBV2,NA,CASSESGLIKTF,TGTGCCAGCAGTGAATCGGGACTGATAAAGACATTC
TRBJ2-5,TRBD1,TRBV11-3,NA,CASSSGTGGGETQYF,TGTGCCAGCAGCTCCGGGACAGGGGGGGGAGAGACCCAGTACTTC
TRBJ1-1,NA,TRBV6-5,NA,CASSTSAGTEAFF,TGTGCCAGCAGTACAAGTGCAGGGACTGAAGCTTTCTTT
TRBJ1-6,NA,TRBV6-4,NA,CASSEDSLNSPLHF,TGTGCCAGCAGTGAGGACAGCCTCAATTCACCCCTCCACTTT
TRBJ1-3,NA,TRBV6-5,once,CASSGYRLAGNTIYF,TGTGCCTCCAGCGGGTACAGGTTGGCTGGAAACACCATATATTTT